This record looks at one T cell receptor (beta chain) sequence and its context. This sample is part of a study of shared clonotypes between healthy human individuals. In the study overall: Aged between 18 and 49, the donors were two women and three men.

Assay: immunoSEQ multiplex PCR; the TCRdb copy retains only in-frame clones and omits some. The table has some 800,000 clones, roughly 92% seen once. Trimming pared 0 bases from V and 6 bases from J, leaving 11 bases between. This CDR3 is built from 14 residues. CDR1 is LNHNV, CDR2 YYDKDF, per germline (reference sequence). Naive CD8 cells comprised CD45RO-negative, CCR7-positively selected cells, excluding terminally differentiated effector memory CD45RA+ cells. The sequenced sample was naive CD8+ T cells sorted from blood. V is TRBV15 and J is TRBJ1-1; D not resolved. The clonotype comes from a man aged 25 to 40 in good health. CDR3 in DNA: TGTGCCACCAGCAGAGATTCTGAGATCGCTGAAGCTTTCTTT. It is translated as CATSRDSEIAEAFF.